A selection of T cell receptor beta chains follows, all from one sample in a study of response to subunit inactivated influenza vaccine. TCRdb itself ran the RT-PCR reads through MiXCR, one entry per CDR3 protein. This table holds about 180,000 distinct CDR3 sequences, about 10% found once. Here the sequenced sample was CD8+ T cells sorted from PBMCs, taken about 23 months after vaccination. The source of these receptors is a man aged 50 to 75 who received an inactivated influenza vaccine. The CDR3 runs from the conserved cysteine through the conserved F or W. A D gene is named only where the DNA matches it firmly. Size is stated for part of the rows, as once, few or many counts, or as a class when the clone is expanded.

j_call d_call clone_size v_call cdr3_nt cdr3_aa
TRBJ1-3 TRBD1 - TRBV5-1 TGTGCCAGCAGCTTGGCCAGGGGGCTTGGAAACACCATATATTTT CASSLARGLGNTIYF
TRBJ2-7 - few TRBV9 TGTGCCAGCAGCGCATTGGGAGGTTCCTACGAGCAGTACTTC CASSALGGSYEQYF
TRBJ2-2 TRBD1 - TRBV9 TGTGCCAGCAGCGGAGACAGGGCCGGGGAGCTGTTTTTT CASSGDRAGELFF
TRBJ2-7 TRBD1 many TRBV11-2 TGTGCCAGCAGCTACGGACAGGGTAGCGAGCAGTACTTC CASSYGQGSEQYF
TRBJ1-2 - few TRBV19 TGTGCCAGTAGTATGGGCCTCAACTATGGCTACACCTTC CASSMGLNYGYTF
TRBJ2-1 TRBD1 many TRBV9 TGTGCCAGCAGCGGACAGGGGGCAAACTACAATGAGCAGTTCTTC CASSGQGANYNEQFF
TRBJ1-4 TRBD1 many TRBV10-3 TGTGCCATCAGTGTCACAGGGGGGAGCGAAGAAAAACTGTTTTTT CAISVTGGSEEKLFF
TRBJ2-7 - few TRBV15 TGTGCCACCAGCAGAGATTCTGTGGCGGGACTCTCGATCGAGCAGTACTTC CATSRDSVAGLSIEQYF
TRBJ1-1 - few TRBV29-1 TGCAGCGCCTCGACAGGTATTGAAGCTTTCTTT CSASTGIEAFF
TRBJ2-3 - - TRBV10-3 TGTGCCAGTGACGGGACGATTAGCACAGATACGCAGTATTTT CASDGTISTDTQYF
TRBJ2-1 TRBD2 - TRBV12-3/TRBV12-4 TGTGCCAGCAGTTCCCCCGCTAGCGGGAGAGGGTATGAGCAGTTCTTC CASSSPASGRGYEQFF
TRBJ1-1 - few TRBV7-9 TGTGCCAGCAGCTTGAGCACACCTCCGAACACTGAAGCTTTCTTT CASSLSTPPNTEAFF
TRBJ2-7 - few TRBV28 TGTGCCAGCAGTTTGCTAGGAGCCTACGAGCAGTACTTC CASSLLGAYEQYF
TRBJ1-2 - many TRBV7-9 TGTGCCAGCAGCTTAGATTATGGCTACACCTTC CASSLDYGYTF
TRBJ2-4 TRBD1 - TRBV7-9 TGTGCCAGCAGCTTTTCCGACAGGGGGCCTGGAAACATTCAGTACTTC CASSFSDRGPGNIQYF
TRBJ2-7 TRBD1 - TRBV28 TGTGCCAGCAGTTCAATCGGGACAGGGGGGTGGTACGAGCAGTACTTC CASSSIGTGGWYEQYF
TRBJ2-7 TRBD1 many TRBV2 TGTGCCAGCAGGGGACAGGGGGGCATCTACGAGCAGTACTTC CASRGQGGIYEQYF
TRBJ2-7 TRBD2 many TRBV28 TGTGCCAGCAGTTTATCCGAGGCTAGCGGGAGTTACGAGCAGTACTTC CASSLSEASGSYEQYF
TRBJ1-4 - - TRBV10-1 TGCGCCACCCGGTCGTTCCAGGGCATAAGGGATGAAAAACTGTTTTTT CATRSFQGIRDEKLFF
TRBJ2-5 - - TRBV24-1 TGTGCCACCAGTGATCATAGACAGGACCAAGAGACCCAGTACTTC CATSDHRQDQETQYF
TRBJ2-7 - few TRBV20-1 TGCAGTGCTAGAGGGAGGGGGCTGGAGCAGTACTTC CSARGRGLEQYF
TRBJ2-7 TRBD2 many TRBV29-1 TGCAGCGTTGAAGATCGGACTAGCGGCAATACCTACGAGCAGTACTTC CSVEDRTSGNTYEQYF
TRBJ2-1 - - TRBV11-2 TGTGCCAGCAAGGTGGCCTACTTATACAATGAGCAGTTCTTC CASKVAYLYNEQFF
TRBJ2-3 - many TRBV29-1 TGCAGCTCCTCCGGGCCCAACCCCACAGATACGCAGTATTTT CSSSGPNPTDTQYF
TRBJ1-1 - - TRBV28 TGTGCCAGCAGCTTGACAGCGAGCACTGAAGCTTTCTTT CASSLTASTEAFF
TRBJ2-5 TRBD1 - TRBV7-9 TGTGCCAGCAGCTTCGCCCACAGGGGGCAAGAGACCCAGTACTTC CASSFAHRGQETQYF
TRBJ1-2 TRBD1 few TRBV27 TGTGCCAGCAGTTCATCGACAGGGAGCTACTATGGCTACACCTTC CASSSSTGSYYGYTF
TRBJ2-7 - - TRBV9 TGTGCCAGCAGCGTGGGGAGGTCGAGTCTGGACGAGCAGTACTTC CASSVGRSSLDEQYF
TRBJ2-2 - few TRBV15 TGTGCCACCAGCAGAGGCACCGGGGAGCTGTTTTTT CATSRGTGELFF
TRBJ2-7 - few TRBV5-1 TGCGCCAGCTCAGCAGGTGCTAACGAGCAGTACTTC CASSAGANEQYF
TRBJ1-2 TRBD1 - TRBV20-1 TGCAGTGCTCCCTGGACAGGGGGCAGGGGCTACACCTTC CSAPWTGGRGYTF
TRBJ2-7 - few TRBV19 TGTGCCAGTAGTATCGTTGACAGCACCTACGAGCAGTACTTC CASSIVDSTYEQYF
TRBJ2-3 TRBD2 - TRBV27 TGTGCCAGCAGTTTAGTGGCAGGGGCTAGCGGGAGTACCACAGATACGCAGTATTTT CASSLVAGASGSTTDTQYF
TRBJ2-7 TRBD2 many TRBV6-2/TRBV6-3 TGTGCCAGCAGTCCTAGCGGGAGACCCAAAAGCGAGCAGTACTTC CASSPSGRPKSEQYF
TRBJ2-5 - few TRBV14 TGTGCCAGCAGCCAAGATCTCCAGACCCAGTACTTC CASSQDLQTQYF
TRBJ2-2 TRBD1 - TRBV7-3 TGTGCCAGCTGTAGACCGGGACAGGGGCTTATCGCGAACACCGGGGAGCTGTTTTTT CASCRPGQGLIANTGELFF
TRBJ2-1 - few TRBV6-1 TGTGCCAGCAGTACCAGGACCTACAATGAGCAGTTCTTC CASSTRTYNEQFF
TRBJ1-1 - - TRBV20-1 TGCAGTGCTACCCCCGGGGGTATGAACACTGAAGCTTTCTTT CSATPGGMNTEAFF
TRBJ1-3 TRBD1 - TRBV6-5 TGTGCCAGCAGTTACAGACAGGGGCATTCCGGAAACACCATATATTTT CASSYRQGHSGNTIYF
TRBJ1-2 - few TRBV12-3/TRBV12-4 TGTGCCAGCACCCCCGGCTACACCTTC CASTPGYTF
TRBJ1-6 - - TRBV4-3 TGCGCCAGCAGCCAAGACCTGTTGGGGTCCTATAATTCACCCCTCCACTTT CASSQDLLGSYNSPLHF
TRBJ1-2 - - TRBV7-2 TGTGCCAGCAGCTTAGGGGAGACCGTCTATGGCTACACCTTC CASSLGETVYGYTF
TRBJ1-1 - - TRBV25-1 TGTGCCAGCAGCCTTGGACTCAGGGCGAACACTGAAGCTTTCTTT CASSLGLRANTEAFF
TRBJ2-3 TRBD1 - TRBV12-3/TRBV12-4 TGTGCCAGCATCCTGACAGGGGTAGATACGCAGTATTTT CASILTGVDTQYF
TRBJ2-7 - - TRBV20-1 TGCAGTGCCAGGGCAGGCTACGAGCAGTACTTC CSARAGYEQYF
TRBJ2-1 - - TRBV13 TGTGCCAGCAGCTTAATCCTAGCAAGTCGGGGTGAGCAGTTCTTC CASSLILASRGEQFF
TRBJ1-1 - many TRBV7-6 TGTGCCAGCAGCTTAGTATCCGAAAACACTGAAGCTTTCTTT CASSLVSENTEAFF
TRBJ1-6 - few TRBV6-2/TRBV6-3 TGTGCCAGCAGTTACGGGGATAATTCACCCCTCCACTTT CASSYGDNSPLHF
TRBJ2-7 TRBD1 - TRBV27 TGTGCCAGCAGTTTAATTGGTCAGGGGGCGGCCCACGAGCAGTACTTC CASSLIGQGAAHEQYF
TRBJ1-6 TRBD1 - TRBV6-1 TGTGCCAGCTCTCCGCGGACAGGGATTCATAATTCACCCCTCCACTTT CASSPRTGIHNSPLHF
TRBJ2-3 - many TRBV29-1 TGCAGCGTTGAAGGGCCCGACGGTACGCAGTATTTT CSVEGPDGTQYF
TRBJ2-7 TRBD1 - TRBV7-2 TGTGCCACCAGCTTAGAGAGGTACAGGGGGATCTACGAGCAGTACTTC CATSLERYRGIYEQYF
TRBJ2-7 - many TRBV25-1 TGTGCCAGCAGTCCCGGGGTTTACGAGCAGTACTTC CASSPGVYEQYF
TRBJ2-5 TRBD2 - TRBV11-2 TGTGCCAGCAGCTTAACTAGCGGGGACGCAGGCGAGACCCAGTACTTC CASSLTSGDAGETQYF
TRBJ2-3 TRBD2 few TRBV9 TGTGCCAGCAGCGTAAGCGGGAGCGGCACAGATACGCAGTATTTT CASSVSGSGTDTQYF
TRBJ1-2 - - TRBV9 TGTGCCAGCAGCGTAGATGGGGGAGGAAGCTATGGCTACACCTTC CASSVDGGGSYGYTF
TRBJ2-5 - few TRBV28 TGTGCCAGCAGTTTTGGACAGCCGCAAGAGACCCAGTACTTC CASSFGQPQETQYF
TRBJ1-1 TRBD1 - TRBV20-1 TGCAGTGCTAGCGGACCACAGACAGGGGGCCTCACTGAAGCTTTCTTT CSASGPQTGGLTEAFF
TRBJ1-2 - - TRBV10-3 TGTGCCATCAGTGAGGGGAGTATGTTGGCCAGCACTCCCCATGGCTACACCTTC CAISEGSMLASTPHGYTF